The subject of this entry is one T cell receptor beta chain. The entry originates in a study of blood T cell repertoires in COVID-19. The ends were cut back, 4 bases at V and 7 bases at J, with 23 bases in the middle. CDR1 MGHRA and CDR2 YSYEKL come from the germline V gene. This CDR3 has 16 residues. Assay used: immunoSEQ multiplex PCR; TCRdb lists only in-frame clones, some missing. The table includes approximately 140,000 clones, around 85% detected once. This receptor was identified in a man between 65 and 85 years old with acute or convalescent COVID-19. The sequenced material came from peripheral blood. The chain uses TRBV4-1 and TRBJ2-7; weak D call: TRBD1 (5 bases). Here the CDR3 reads CASSPPYRTLLQEQYF. In DNA, the CDR3 is TGCGCCAGCAGCCCCCCGTACAGGACCCTACTTCAAGAGCAGTACTTC.